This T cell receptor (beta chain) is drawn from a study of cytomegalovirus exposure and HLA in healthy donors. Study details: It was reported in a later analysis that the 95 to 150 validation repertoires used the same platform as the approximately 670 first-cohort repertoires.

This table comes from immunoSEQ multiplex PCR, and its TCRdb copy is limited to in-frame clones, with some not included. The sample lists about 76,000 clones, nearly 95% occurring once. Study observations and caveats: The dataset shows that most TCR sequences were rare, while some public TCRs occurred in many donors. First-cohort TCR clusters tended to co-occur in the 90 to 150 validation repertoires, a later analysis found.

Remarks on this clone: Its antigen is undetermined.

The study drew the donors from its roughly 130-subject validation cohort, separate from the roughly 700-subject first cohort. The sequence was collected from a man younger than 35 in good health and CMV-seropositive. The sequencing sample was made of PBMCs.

CDR3 nucleotide sequence: TGTGCCAGCAGTCCTAGCGGGAACACCGGGGAGCTGTTTTTT. It codes for CASSPSGNTGELFF. The chain couples TRBV6-6 to TRBJ2-2; TRBD2 aligns across 7 bases. The CDR3 extends over 14 amino acids. The germline V gene has CDR1 MNHNY and CDR2 SVGAGI (reference sequence). The J segment lost 1 base and the V segment lost 5 bases, leaving 1 base of the junction unmatched.